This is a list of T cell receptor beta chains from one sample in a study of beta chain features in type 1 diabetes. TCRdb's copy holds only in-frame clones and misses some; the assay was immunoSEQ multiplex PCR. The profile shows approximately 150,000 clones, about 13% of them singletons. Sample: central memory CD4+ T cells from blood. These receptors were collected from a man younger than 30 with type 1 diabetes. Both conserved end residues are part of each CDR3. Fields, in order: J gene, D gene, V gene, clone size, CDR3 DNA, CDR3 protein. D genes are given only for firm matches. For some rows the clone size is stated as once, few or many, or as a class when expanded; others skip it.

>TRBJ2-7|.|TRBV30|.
TGTGCCTCCCTTGGGGGATACGAGCAGTACTTC
CASLGGYEQYF
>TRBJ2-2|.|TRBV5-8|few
TGTGCCAGCAGCTTGAGGGGATCCATAATATACGGGGAGCTGTTTTTT
CASSLRGSIIYGELFF
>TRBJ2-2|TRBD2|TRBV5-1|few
TGCGCCAGCAGCGCCAGCGGGGGGAACACCGGGGAGCTGTTTTTT
CASSASGGNTGELFF
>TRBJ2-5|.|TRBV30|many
TGTGCCTGGAGTTCGGGACTCGGCCGCCAAGAGACCCAGTACTTC
CAWSSGLGRQETQYF
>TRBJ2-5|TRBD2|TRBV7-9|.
TGTGCCAGCAGCCTCCGACTAGCTCAGGAAGAGACCCAGTACTTC
CASSLRLAQEETQYF
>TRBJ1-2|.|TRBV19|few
TGTGCCAGTAGTATCCGTAGCCCCGACTATGGCTACACCTTC
CASSIRSPDYGYTF
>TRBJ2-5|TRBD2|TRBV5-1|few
TGCGCCAGCAGCCCCCGGACTAGCGGGGGACAAGAGACCCAGTACTTC
CASSPRTSGGQETQYF
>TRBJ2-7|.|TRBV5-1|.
TGCGCCAGCAGCTTGGACTCCACAGGAGTCTCCTACGAGCAGTACTTC
CASSLDSTGVSYEQYF
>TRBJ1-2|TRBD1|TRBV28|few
TGTGCCAGCACCCAGGACAGGGTTGTCTATGGCTACACCTTC
CASTQDRVVYGYTF
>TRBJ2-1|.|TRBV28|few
TGTGCCAGCAGTTTTGGGGTATCGGGCAATGAGCAGTTCTTC
CASSFGVSGNEQFF
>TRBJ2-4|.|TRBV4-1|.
TGCGCCAGCAGCCAACCCCTGGGCAGCTCGTCCAAAAACATTCAGTACTTC
CASSQPLGSSSKNIQYF
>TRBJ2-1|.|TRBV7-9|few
TGTGCCAGCAGCTTAGCGCCCGTGGATGAGCAGTTCTTC
CASSLAPVDEQFF
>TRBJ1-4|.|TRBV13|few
TGTGCCAGCAGCTCGAGGACAGCGGCTAATGAAAAACTGTTTTTT
CASSSRTAANEKLFF
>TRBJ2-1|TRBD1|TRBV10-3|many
TGTGCCATCAGTGTCGGGACAGGCATGTACAATGAGCAGTTCTTC
CAISVGTGMYNEQFF
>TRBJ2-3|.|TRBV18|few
TGTGCCAGCTCACCACCGGGGCCAGATACGCAGTATTTT
CASSPPGPDTQYF
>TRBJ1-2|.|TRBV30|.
TGTGCCTGGAGGACAGATAGTTACTATGGCTACACCTTC
CAWRTDSYYGYTF
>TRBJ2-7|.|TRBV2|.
TGTGCCAGCAAGACTGCCTACGAGCAGTACTTC
CASKTAYEQYF
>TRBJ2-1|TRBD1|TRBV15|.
TGTGCCACCAGCAGAGCCACAGGGGACAATGAGCAGTTCTTC
CATSRATGDNEQFF
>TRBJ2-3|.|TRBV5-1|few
TGCGCCAGCAGCTTGGCCCTGGACACCATCGCGCCAGATACGCAGTATTTT
CASSLALDTIAPDTQYF
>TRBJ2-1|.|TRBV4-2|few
TGTGCCAGCAGCCAAGATAGGGGGGGAAATTACAATGAGCAGTTCTTC
CASSQDRGGNYNEQFF
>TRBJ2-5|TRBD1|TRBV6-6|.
TGTGCCAGCAGTCCTGGACAGGGGCGTTGGCAAGAGACCCAGTACTTC
CASSPGQGRWQETQYF
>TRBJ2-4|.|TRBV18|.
TGTGCCAGCTCCCAGACGGTGCTAGCCAAAAACATTCAGTACTTC
CASSQTVLAKNIQYF
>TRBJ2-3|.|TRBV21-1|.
TGTGCCAACCGAACGGGAAACAGGCATCGCACAGATACGCAGTATTTT
CANRTGNRHRTDTQYF
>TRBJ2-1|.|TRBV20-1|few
TGCAGTGGATGGACCCTCGGTGAGCAGTTCTTC
CSGWTLGEQFF
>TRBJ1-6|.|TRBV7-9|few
TGTGCCAGCAGCTTAATAAGCTCACCCCTCCACTTT
CASSLISSPLHF
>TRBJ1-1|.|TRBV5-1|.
TGCGCCAGCAGCTTGGAGGTAGGGTACACTGAAGCTTTCTTT
CASSLEVGYTEAFF
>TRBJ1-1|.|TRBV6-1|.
TGTGCCACCGATGACATTTTGGAGACTGAAGCTTTCTTT
CATDDILETEAFF
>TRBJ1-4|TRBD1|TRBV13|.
TGTGCCAGCAGCATCCGGAACCGGGACAGGGGGACTAATGAAAAACTGTTTTTT
CASSIRNRDRGTNEKLFF
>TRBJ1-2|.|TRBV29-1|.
TGCAGCGTTGAAGATTTCGGGTCGTGGGGTCACTATGGCTACACCTTC
CSVEDFGSWGHYGYTF
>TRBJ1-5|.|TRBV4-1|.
TGCGCCAGCAGCCAAGATCAGGATCAGCCCCAGCATTTT
CASSQDQDQPQHF
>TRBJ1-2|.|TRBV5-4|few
TGTGCCAGCAGCTTGGTTCAGGAAAACTATGGCTACACCTTC
CASSLVQENYGYTF
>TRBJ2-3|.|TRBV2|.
TGTGCCAGCACTCCCGCACTTTTGGGGGCGCAAGATACGCAGTATTTT
CASTPALLGAQDTQYF
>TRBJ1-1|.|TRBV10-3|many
TGTGCCATCAGTGTGGCAGGGAGGAACACTGAAGCTTTCTTT
CAISVAGRNTEAFF
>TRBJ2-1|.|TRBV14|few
TGTGCCAGCAGCCAATGGAGAAATGAGCAGTTCTTC
CASSQWRNEQFF
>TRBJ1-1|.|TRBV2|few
TGTGCCAGCAGCGCGCAGAGGGCGGCTGAAGCTTTCTTT
CASSAQRAAEAFF
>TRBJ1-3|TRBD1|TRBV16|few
TGTGCCAGCAGCCACAACAGGGGGCGAGGAAACACCATATATTTT
CASSHNRGRGNTIYF
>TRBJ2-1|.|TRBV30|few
TGTGCCTGGAGTGGGGCTAGCGTGGCTGAGCAGTTCTTC
CAWSGASVAEQFF
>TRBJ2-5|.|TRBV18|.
TGTGCCAGCTCGAAGGGGTCGCAAGAGACCCAGTACTTC
CASSKGSQETQYF
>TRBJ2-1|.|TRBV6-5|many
TGTGCCAGCAGGGAAATCAATGAGCAGTTCTTC
CASREINEQFF
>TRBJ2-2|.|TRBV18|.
TGTGCCAGCTCGATAACCAGGGTTACCGGGGAGCTGTTTTTT
CASSITRVTGELFF